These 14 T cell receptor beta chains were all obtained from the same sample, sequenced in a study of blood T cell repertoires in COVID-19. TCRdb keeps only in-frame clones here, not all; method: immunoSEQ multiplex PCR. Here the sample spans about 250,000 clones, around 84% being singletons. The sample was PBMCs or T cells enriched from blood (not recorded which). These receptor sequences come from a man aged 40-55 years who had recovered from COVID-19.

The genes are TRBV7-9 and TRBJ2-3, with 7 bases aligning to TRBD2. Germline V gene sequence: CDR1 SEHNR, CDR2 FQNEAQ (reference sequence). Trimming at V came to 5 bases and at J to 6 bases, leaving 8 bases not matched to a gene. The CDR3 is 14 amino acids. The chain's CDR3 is CASSLGLSWDTQYF. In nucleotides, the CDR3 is TGTGCCAGCAGCCTGGGACTATCCTGGGATACGCAGTATTTT.

In DNA form, the CDR3 reads TGCGCCAGCAGCTTGGGACAGTTCTACGAGCAGTACTTC. This encodes CASSLGQFYEQYF. The V and J genes are TRBV5-1 and TRBJ2-7; D perhaps matches TRBD1 (5 bases). Deletions cut 0 bases from V and 3 bases from J, with 7 bases between. There are 13 residues in the CDR3. Germline V lookup: CDR1 SGHRS, CDR2 YFSETQ.

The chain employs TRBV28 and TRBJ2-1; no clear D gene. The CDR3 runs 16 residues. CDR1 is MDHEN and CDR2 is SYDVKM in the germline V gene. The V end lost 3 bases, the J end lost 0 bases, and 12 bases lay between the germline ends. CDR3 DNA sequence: TGTGCCAGCAGTTTCTGGAATAGCTACTCCTACAATGAGCAGTTCTTC. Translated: CASSFWNSYSYNEQFF.

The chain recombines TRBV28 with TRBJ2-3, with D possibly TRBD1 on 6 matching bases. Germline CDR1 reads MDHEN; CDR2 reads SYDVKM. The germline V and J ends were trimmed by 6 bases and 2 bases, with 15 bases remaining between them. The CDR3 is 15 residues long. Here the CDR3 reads CASRIGTRVTDTQYF. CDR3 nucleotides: TGTGCCAGCAGAATCGGGACAAGAGTCACAGATACGCAGTATTTT. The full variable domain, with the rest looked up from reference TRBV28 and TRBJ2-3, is DVKVTQSSRYLVKRTGEKVFLECVQDMDHENMFWYRQDPGLGLRLIYFSYDVKMKEKGDIPEGYSVSREKKERFSLILESASTNQTSMYLCASRIGTRVTDTQYFGPGTRLTVL.

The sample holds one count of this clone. The DNA of the CDR3 is TGTGCCAGCAGCTTGTTTAGCGAAGAGACCCAGTACTTC. Translation: CASSLFSEETQYF. The J gene is TRBJ2-5, the V gene TRBV5-5; D perhaps matches TRBD2 (5 bases). V lost 1 base and J 3 bases, leaving 7 bases between the germline ends. Germline CDR1 SGHKS, CDR2 YYEKEE (reference sequence). The CDR3 has 13 residues.

This CDR3 reads CASSPSSEKLFF. As DNA, the CDR3 is TGTGCCAGCTCACCATCTAGTGAAAAACTGTTTTTT. The genes are TRBV18 and TRBJ1-4; no clear D. V was pared by 2 bases and J by 7 bases, with 5 bases between. Per germline, CDR1 KGHSH and CDR2 LQKENI. This CDR3 region has 12 residues.

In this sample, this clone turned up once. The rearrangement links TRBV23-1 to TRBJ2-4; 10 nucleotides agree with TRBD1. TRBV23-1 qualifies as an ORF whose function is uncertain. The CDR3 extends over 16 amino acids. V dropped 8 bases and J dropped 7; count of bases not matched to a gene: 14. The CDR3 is CASGDRGLLRANIQYF. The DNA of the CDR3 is TGCGCCAGCGGCGACAGGGGGCTTTTGAGGGCGAACATTCAGTACTTC.

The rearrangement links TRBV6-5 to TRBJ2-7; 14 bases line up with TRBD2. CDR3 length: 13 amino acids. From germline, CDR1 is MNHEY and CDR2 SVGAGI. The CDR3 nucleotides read TGTGCTACCGGGACTAGCGGGAGTGACGAGCAGTACTTC. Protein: CATGTSGSDEQYF.

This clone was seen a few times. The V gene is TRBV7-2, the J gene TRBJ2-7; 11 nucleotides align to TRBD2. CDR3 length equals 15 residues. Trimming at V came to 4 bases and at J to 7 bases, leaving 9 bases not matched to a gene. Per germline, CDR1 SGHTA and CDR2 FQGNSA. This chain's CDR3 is CASSSYSGGEGEQYF. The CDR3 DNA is TGTGCCAGCAGCTCTTATAGCGGGGGGGAAGGTGAGCAGTACTTC.

The CDR3 protein is CASRQDRGLLGANVLTF. DNA of the CDR3: TGTGCCAGCAGACAGGACAGGGGTTTGTTGGGGGCCAACGTCCTGACTTTC. The chain links TRBV28 to TRBJ2-6, with 9 bases aligning to TRBD1. There are 17 residues in the CDR3. Germline values: CDR1 MDHEN, CDR2 SYDVKM. V dropped 6 bases and J dropped 4; count of bases not matched to a gene: 10.

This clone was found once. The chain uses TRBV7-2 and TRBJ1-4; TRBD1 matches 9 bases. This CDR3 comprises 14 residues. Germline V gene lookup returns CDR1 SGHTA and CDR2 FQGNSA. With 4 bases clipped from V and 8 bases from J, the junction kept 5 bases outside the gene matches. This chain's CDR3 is CASSWGQGGEKLFF. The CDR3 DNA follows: TGTGCCAGCAGCTGGGGACAGGGAGGAGAAAAACTGTTTTTT.

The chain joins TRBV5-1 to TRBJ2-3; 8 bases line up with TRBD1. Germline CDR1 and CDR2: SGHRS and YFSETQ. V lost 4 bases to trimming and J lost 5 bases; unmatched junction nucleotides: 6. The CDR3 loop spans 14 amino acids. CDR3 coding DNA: TGCGCCAGCAGCGCGTGGACAGGGCAAGATACGCAGTATTTT. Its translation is CASSAWTGQDTQYF.

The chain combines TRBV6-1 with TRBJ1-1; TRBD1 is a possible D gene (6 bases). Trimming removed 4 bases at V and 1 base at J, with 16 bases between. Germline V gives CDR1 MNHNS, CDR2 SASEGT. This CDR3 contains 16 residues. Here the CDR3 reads CASSVTGRRKNTEAFF. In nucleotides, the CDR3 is TGTGCCAGCAGTGTTACAGGGAGACGAAAGAACACTGAAGCTTTCTTT.

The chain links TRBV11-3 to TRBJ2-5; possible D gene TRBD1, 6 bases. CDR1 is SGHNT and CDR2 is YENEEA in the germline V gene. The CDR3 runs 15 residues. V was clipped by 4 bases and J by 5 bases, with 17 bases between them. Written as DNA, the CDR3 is TGTGCCAGCAGCTCTAACGCGGACAGTCGGGAGACCCAGTACTTC. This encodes CASSSNADSRETQYF.